This entry is about one T cell receptor beta chain. The sample comes from a study of blood T cell repertoires in COVID-19. Overall study: The analysed material was cDNA or gDNA that came from T cells, B-cell-depleted T cells, or PBMCs.

Measured with immunoSEQ multiplex PCR; TCRdb has only the in-frame clones, and not every one. The sample lists some 340,000 clones, approximately 91% occurring once. The CDR3 is 19 residues long. Losses at the gene ends were 0 bases for V and 0 bases for J; bases not matched to a gene: 11. In germline, CDR1 is SGHRS, CDR2 YFSETQ. What was sequenced was PBMCs or T cells enriched from blood (not recorded which). This receptor was obtained from a woman aged 25 to 39 who had been exposed to COVID-19. J is TRBJ2-2 and V is TRBV5-1; TRBD2 matches at 7 bases. The CDR3 is CASSLDFGAGVSNTGELFF. In DNA form, the CDR3 reads TGCGCCAGCAGCTTGGACTTCGGGGCGGGGGTTTCGAACACCGGGGAGCTGTTTTTT.